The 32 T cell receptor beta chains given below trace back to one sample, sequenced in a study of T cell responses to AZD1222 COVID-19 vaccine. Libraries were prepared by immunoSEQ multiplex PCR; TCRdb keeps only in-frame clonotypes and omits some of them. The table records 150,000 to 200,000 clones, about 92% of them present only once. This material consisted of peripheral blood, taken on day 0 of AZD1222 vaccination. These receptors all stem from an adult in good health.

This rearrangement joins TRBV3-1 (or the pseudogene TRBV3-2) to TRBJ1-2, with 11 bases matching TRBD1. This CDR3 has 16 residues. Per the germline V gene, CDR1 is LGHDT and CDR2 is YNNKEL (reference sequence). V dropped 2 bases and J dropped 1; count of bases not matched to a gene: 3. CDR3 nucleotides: TGTGCCAGCAGCCAATGGGACAGGGGGAATAACTATGGCTACACCTTC. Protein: CASSQWDRGNNYGYTF.

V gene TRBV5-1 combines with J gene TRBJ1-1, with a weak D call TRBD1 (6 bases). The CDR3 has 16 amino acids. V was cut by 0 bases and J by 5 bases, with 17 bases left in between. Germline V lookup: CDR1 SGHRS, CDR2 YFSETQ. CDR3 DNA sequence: TGCGCCAGCAGCTTGGTGGGAGGCCAGGGGATGACTGAAGCTTTCTTT. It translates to CASSLVGGQGMTEAFF. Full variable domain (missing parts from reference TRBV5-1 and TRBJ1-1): KAGVTQTPRYLIKTRGQQVTLSCSPISGHRSVSWYQQTPGQGLQFLFEYFSETQRNKGNFPGRFSGRQFSNSRSEMNVSTLELGDSALYLCASSLVGGQGMTEAFFGQGTRLTVV.

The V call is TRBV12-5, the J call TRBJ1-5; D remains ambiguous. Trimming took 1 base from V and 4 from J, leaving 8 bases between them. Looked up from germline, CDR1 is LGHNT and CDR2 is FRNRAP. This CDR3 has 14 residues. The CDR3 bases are TGTGCTAGTGGTTTGGCCCCGGGGAATCAGCCCCAGCATTTT. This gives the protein CASGLAPGNQPQHF.

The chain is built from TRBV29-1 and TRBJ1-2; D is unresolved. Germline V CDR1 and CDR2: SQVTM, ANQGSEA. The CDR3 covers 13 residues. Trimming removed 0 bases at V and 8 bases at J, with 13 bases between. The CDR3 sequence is CSVEDPIKLGYTF. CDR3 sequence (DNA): TGCAGCGTTGAAGACCCGATTAAACTCGGCTACACCTTC.

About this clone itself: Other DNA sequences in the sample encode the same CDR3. The CDR3 nucleotides read TGTGCCAGCAGCCTAAGCACAGATACGCAGTATTTT. This sequence encodes CASSLSTDTQYF. The chain combines TRBV5-4 with TRBJ2-3; no reliable D call. The length of the CDR3 is 12 residues. Trimming removed 4 bases at V and 0 bases at J, with 3 bases between. Per germline, CDR1 SGHNT and CDR2 YYREEE (reference sequence).

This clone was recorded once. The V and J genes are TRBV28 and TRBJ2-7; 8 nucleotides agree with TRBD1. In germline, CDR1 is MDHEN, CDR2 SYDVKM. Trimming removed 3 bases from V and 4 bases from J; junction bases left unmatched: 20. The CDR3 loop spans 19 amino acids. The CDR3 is CASSFRPGTGTTGPYEQYF. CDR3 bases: TGTGCCAGCAGTTTCCGTCCCGGGACAGGTACGACGGGTCCTTACGAGCAGTACTTC.

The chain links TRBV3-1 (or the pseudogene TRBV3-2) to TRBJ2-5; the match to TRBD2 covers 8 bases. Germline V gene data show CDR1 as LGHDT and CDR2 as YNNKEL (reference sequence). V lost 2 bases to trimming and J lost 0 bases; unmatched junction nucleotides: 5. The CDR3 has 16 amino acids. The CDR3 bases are TGTGCCAGCAGCCAAATACCGGGACTAGACCAAGAGACCCAGTACTTC. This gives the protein CASSQIPGLDQETQYF.

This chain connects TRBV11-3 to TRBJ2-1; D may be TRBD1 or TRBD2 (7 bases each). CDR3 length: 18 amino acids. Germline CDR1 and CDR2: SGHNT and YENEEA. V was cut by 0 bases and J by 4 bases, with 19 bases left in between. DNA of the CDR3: TGTGCCAGCAGCTTAGATCAGGGGGGGACTCGCGCGTACAATGAGCAGTTCTTC. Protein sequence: CASSLDQGGTRAYNEQFF. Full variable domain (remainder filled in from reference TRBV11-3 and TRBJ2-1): EAGVVQSPRYKIIEKKQPVAFWCNPISGHNTLYWYLQNLGQGPELLIRYENEEAVDDSQLPKDRFSAERLKGVDSTLKIQPAELGDSAVYLCASSLDQGGTRAYNEQFFGPGTRLTVL.

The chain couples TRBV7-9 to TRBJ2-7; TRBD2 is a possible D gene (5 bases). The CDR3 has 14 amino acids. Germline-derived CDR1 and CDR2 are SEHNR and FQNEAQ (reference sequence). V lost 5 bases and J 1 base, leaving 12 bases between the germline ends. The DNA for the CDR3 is TGTGCCAGCAGCCTAGACGGGAAGTCCTACGAGCAGTACTTC. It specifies CASSLDGKSYEQYF.

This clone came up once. The CDR3: CAWTDRVYEQYF. The CDR3 bases are TGTGCCTGGACCGACAGGGTGTACGAGCAGTACTTC. The V call is TRBV30, the J call TRBJ2-7, with TRBD1 matching over 7 bases. The CDR3 has 12 residues. Germline lookup yields CDR1 GTSNPN and CDR2 SVGIG (reference sequence). The V gene end was trimmed by 4 bases and the J gene end by 4 bases; junction bases not matched to a gene: 4.

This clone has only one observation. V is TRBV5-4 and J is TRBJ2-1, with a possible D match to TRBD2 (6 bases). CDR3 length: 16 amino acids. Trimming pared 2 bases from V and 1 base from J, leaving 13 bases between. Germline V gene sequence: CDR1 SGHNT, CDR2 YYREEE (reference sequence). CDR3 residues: CASSFALATSYNEQFF. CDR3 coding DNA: TGTGCCAGCAGCTTTGCCCTAGCGACATCCTACAATGAGCAGTTCTTC.

The CDR3 DNA is TGTGCCAGCTCACGGGAACAGGGGGCTAACGAGCAGTACTTC. Its translation: CASSREQGANEQYF. V gene TRBV18 combines with J gene TRBJ2-7; 9 bases line up with TRBD1. V shed 4 bases and J 5 bases; nucleotides not matched to a gene: 6. CDR1 and CDR2 (germline): KGHSH, LQKENI. The CDR3 covers 14 residues.

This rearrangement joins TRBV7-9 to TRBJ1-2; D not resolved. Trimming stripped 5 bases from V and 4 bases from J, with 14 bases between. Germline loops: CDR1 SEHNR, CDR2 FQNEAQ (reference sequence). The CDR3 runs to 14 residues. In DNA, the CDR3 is TGTGCCAGCAGCCCGAACAACCCCGGCTATGGCTACACCTTC. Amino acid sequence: CASSPNNPGYGYTF.

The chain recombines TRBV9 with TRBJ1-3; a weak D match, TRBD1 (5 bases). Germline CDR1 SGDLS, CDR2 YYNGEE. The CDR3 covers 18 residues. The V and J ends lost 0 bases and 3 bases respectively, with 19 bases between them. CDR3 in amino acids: CASSVDSPQGNRGNTIYF. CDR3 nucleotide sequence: TGTGCCAGCAGCGTAGATTCCCCTCAGGGCAATCGTGGAAACACCATATATTTT. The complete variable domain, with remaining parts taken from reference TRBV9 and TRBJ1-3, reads DSGVTQTPKHLITATGQRVTLRCSPRSGDLSVYWYQQSLDQGLQFLIQYYNGEERAKGNILERFSAQQFPDLHSELNLSSLELGDSALYFCASSVDSPQGNRGNTIYFGEGSWLTVV.

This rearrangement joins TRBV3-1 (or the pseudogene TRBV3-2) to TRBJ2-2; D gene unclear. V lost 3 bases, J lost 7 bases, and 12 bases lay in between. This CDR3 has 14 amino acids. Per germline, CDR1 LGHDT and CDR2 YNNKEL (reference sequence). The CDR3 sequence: CASSHEPEVGELFF. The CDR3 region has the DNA TGTGCCAGCAGCCATGAGCCCGAGGTCGGGGAGCTGTTTTTT.

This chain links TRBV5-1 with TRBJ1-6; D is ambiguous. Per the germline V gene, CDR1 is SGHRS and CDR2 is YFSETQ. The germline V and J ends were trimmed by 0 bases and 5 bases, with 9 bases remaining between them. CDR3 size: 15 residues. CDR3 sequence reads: CASSLGFQNNSPLHF. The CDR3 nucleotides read TGCGCCAGCAGCTTGGGGTTTCAGAATAATTCACCCCTCCACTTT. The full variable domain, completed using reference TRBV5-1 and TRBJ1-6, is KAGVTQTPRYLIKTRGQQVTLSCSPISGHRSVSWYQQTPGQGLQFLFEYFSETQRNKGNFPGRFSGRQFSNSRSEMNVSTLELGDSALYLCASSLGFQNNSPLHFGNGTRLTVT.

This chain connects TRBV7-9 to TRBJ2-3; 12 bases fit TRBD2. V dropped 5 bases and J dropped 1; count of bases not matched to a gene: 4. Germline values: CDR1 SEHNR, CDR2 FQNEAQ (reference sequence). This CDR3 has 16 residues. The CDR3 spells CASSPRLAGGTDTQYF. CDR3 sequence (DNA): TGTGCCAGCAGCCCCCGACTAGCGGGGGGCACAGATACGCAGTATTTT.

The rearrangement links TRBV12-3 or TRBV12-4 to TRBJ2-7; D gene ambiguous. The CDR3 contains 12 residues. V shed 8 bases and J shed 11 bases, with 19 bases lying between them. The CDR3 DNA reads TGTGCCAGCGCCCTTAGTGACCAGGTAAAGTACTTC. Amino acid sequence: CASALSDQVKYF.

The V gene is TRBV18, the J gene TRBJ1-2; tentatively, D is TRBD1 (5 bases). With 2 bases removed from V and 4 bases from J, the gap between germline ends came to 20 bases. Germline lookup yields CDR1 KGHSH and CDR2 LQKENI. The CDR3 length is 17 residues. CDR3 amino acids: CASSPYGALPGVYGYTF. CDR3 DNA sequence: TGTGCCAGCTCACCATACGGGGCCCTACCCGGGGTCTATGGCTACACCTTC.

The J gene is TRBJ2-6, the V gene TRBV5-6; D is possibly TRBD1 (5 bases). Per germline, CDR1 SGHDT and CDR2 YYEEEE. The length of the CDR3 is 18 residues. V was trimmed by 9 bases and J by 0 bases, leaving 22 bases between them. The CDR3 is CATRGATVFHSGANVLTF. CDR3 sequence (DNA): TGTGCCACCCGAGGTGCGACAGTCTTCCACTCTGGGGCCAACGTCCTGACTTTC.

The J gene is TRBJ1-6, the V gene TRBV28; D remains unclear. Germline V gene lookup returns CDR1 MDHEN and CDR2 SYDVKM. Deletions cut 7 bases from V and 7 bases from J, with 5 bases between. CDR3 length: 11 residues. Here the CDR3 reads CASNKNSPLHF. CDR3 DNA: TGTGCCAGCAACAAGAATTCACCCCTCCACTTT.

DNA for the CDR3: TGTGCCAGCAGCCAAGATTGGACTTCTGAGCAGTTCTTC. This codes for CASSQDWTSEQFF. The V call is TRBV3-1 (or the pseudogene TRBV3-2), the J call TRBJ2-1; TRBD2 might be the D (5 bases). The V gene's germline CDR1 is LGHDT and CDR2 YNNKEL (reference sequence). The V gene lost 0 bases and the J gene lost 9 bases, with 9 bases spanning the gap. The CDR3 has 13 residues.

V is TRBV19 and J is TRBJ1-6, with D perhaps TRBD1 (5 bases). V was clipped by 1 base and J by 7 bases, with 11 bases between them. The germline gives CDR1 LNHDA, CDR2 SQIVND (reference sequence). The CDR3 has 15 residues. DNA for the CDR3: TGTGCCAGTAGTATAGTTGGGGACGGAAATTCACCCCTCCACTTT. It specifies CASSIVGDGNSPLHF.

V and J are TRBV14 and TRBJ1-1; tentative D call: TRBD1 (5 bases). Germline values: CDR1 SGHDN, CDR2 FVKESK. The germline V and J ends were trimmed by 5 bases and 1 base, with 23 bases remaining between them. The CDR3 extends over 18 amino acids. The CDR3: CASSKGSFKGRQNTEAFF. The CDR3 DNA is TGTGCCAGCAGCAAGGGAAGTTTTAAGGGACGGCAGAACACTGAAGCTTTCTTT.

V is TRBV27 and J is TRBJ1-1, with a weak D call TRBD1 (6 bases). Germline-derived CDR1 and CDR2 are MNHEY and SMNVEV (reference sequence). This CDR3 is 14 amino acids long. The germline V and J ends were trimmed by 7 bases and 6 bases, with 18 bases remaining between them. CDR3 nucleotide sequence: TGTGCCAGCACTCACGCGGGGGCCGGCGCTGAAGCTTTCTTT. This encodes CASTHAGAGAEAFF.

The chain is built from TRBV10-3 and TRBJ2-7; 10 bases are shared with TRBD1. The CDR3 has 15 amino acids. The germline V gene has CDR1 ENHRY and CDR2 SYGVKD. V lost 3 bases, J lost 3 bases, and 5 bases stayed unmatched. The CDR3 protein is CAISDSGTGVYEQYF. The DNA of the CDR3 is TGTGCCATCAGTGACTCCGGGACAGGGGTCTACGAGCAGTACTTC.

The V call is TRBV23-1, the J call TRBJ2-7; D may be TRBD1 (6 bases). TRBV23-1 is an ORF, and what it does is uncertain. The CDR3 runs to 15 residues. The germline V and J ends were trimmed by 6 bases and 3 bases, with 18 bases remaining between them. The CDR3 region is CASRRHRGIVYEQYF. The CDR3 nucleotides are TGCGCCAGCAGGCGGCATAGGGGGATAGTCTACGAGCAGTACTTC.

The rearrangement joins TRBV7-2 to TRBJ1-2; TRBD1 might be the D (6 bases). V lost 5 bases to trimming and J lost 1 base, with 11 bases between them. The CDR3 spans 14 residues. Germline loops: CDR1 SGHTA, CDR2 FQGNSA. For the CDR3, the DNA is TGTGCCAGCAGCCTGACAGGAGGTAACTATGGCTACACCTTC. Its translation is CASSLTGGNYGYTF.

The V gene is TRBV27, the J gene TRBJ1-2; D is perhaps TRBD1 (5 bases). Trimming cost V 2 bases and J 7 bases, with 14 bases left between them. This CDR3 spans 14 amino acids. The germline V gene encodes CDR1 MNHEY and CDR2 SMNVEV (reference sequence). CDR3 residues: CASSLVAGYIGYTF. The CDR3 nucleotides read TGTGCCAGCAGTTTAGTCGCAGGGTATATTGGCTACACCTTC.

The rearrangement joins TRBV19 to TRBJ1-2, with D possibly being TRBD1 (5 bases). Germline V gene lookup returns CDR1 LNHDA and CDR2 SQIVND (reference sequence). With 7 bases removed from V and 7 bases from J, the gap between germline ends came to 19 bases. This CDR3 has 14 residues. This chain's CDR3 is CASKQGSQFVGYTF. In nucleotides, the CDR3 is TGTGCCAGTAAGCAGGGTTCTCAATTCGTTGGCTACACCTTC.

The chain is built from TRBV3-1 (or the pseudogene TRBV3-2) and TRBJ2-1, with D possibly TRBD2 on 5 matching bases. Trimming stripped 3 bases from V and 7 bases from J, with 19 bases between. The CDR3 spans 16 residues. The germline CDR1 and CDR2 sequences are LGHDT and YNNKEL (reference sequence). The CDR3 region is CASSHFRGAGKNEQFF. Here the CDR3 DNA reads TGTGCCAGCAGCCATTTTCGGGGAGCCGGGAAGAATGAGCAGTTCTTC.

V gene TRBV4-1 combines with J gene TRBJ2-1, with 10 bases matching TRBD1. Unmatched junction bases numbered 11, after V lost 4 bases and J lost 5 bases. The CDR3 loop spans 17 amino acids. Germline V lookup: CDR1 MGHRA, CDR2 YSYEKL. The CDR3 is CASSLSLGTGVNNEQFF. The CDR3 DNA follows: TGCGCCAGCAGCCTCTCTCTCGGGACAGGGGTAAACAATGAGCAGTTCTTC.